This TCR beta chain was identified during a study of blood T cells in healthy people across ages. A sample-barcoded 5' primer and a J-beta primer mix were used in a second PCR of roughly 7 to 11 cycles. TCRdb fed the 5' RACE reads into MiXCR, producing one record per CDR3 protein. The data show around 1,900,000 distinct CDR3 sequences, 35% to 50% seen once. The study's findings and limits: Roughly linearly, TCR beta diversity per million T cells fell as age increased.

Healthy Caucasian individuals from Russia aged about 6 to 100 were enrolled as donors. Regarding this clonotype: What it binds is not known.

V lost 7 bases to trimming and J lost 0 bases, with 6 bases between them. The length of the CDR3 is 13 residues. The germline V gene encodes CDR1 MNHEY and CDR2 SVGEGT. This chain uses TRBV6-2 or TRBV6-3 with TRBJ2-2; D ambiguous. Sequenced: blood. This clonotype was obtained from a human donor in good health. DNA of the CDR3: TGTGCCAGCAAAACGGCGAACACCGGGGAGCTGTTTTTT. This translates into CASKTANTGELFF.